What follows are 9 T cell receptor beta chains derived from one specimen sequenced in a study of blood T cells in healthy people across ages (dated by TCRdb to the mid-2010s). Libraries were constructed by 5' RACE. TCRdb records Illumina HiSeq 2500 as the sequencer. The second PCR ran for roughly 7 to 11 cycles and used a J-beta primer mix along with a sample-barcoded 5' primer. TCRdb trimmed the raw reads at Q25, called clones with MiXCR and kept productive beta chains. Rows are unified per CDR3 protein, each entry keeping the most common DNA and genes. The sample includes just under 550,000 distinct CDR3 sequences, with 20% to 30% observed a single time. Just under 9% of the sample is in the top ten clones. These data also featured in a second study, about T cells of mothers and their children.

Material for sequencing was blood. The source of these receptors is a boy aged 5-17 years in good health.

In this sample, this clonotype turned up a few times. CDR3 DNA sequence: TGTGCCAGCAGCCAAATCTCCGGGGGGGTATACTATGGCTACACCTTC. Amino acid sequence: CASSQISGGVYYGYTF. The chain uses TRBV3-1 and TRBJ1-2, with a weak D call TRBD1 (5 bases). Trimming cost V 2 bases and J 3 bases, with 16 bases left between them. This CDR3 contains 16 residues. Germline CDR1 LGHDT, CDR2 YNNKEL (reference sequence).

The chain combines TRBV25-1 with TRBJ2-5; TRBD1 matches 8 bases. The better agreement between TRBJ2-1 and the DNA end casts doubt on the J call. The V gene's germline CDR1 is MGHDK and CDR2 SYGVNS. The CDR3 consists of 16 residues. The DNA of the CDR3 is TGTGCCAGCAGTGAACCGACAGGGGTAAAAAGGAATGAGCAGTTCTTC. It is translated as CASSEPTGVKRNEQFF.

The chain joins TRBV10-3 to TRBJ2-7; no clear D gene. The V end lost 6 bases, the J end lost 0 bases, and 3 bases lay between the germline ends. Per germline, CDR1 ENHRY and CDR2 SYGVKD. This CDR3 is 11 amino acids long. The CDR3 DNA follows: TGTGCCATCAGCGACTCCTACGAGCAGTACTTC. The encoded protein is CAISDSYEQYF.

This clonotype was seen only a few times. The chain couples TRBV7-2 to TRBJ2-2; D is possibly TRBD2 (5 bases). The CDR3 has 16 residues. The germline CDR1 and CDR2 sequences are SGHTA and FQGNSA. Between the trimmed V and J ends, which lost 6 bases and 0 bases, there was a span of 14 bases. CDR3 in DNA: TGTGCCAGCAGACAGAGGGCTACTCCGAACACCGGGGAGCTGTTTTTT. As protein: CASRQRATPNTGELFF.

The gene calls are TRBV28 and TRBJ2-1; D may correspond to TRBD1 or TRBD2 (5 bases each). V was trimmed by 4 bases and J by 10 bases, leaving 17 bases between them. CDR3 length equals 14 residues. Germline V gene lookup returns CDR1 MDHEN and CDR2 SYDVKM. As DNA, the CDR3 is TGTGCCAGCAGTTCCGGGGCTGGCAGTCGCGAGCAGTTCTTC. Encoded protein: CASSSGAGSREQFF. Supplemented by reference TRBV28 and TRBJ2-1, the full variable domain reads DVKVTQSSRYLVKRTGEKVFLECVQDMDHENMFWYRQDPGLGLRLIYFSYDVKMKEKGDIPEGYSVSREKKERFSLILESASTNQTSMYLCASSSGAGSREQFFGPGTRLTVL.

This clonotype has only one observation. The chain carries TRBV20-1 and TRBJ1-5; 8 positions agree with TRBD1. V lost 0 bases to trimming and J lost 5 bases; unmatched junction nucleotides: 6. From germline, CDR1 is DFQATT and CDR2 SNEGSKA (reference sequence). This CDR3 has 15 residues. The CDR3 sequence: CSARDPTGGDQPQHF. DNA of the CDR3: TGCAGTGCTAGAGATCCCACAGGGGGGGATCAGCCCCAGCATTTT.

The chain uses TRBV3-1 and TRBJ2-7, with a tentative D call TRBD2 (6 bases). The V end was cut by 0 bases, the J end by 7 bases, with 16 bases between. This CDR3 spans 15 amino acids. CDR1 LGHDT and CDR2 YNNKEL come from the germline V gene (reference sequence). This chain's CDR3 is CASSQDDGSEGEQYF. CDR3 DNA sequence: TGTGCCAGCAGCCAAGATGACGGGAGTGAGGGGGAGCAGTACTTC.

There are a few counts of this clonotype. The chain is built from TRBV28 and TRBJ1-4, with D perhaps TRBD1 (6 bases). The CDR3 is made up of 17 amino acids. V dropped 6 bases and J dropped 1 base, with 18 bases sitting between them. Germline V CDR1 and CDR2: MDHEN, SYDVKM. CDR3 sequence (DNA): TGTGCCAGCAGCTTACAGGGCCTTGAACTAACTAATGAAAAACTGTTTTTT. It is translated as CASSLQGLELTNEKLFF.

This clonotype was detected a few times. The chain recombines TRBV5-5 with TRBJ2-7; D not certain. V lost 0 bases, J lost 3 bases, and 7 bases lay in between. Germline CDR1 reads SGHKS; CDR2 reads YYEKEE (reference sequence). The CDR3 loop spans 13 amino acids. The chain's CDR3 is CASSLAWGYEQYF. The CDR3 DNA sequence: TGTGCCAGCAGCTTGGCGTGGGGCTACGAGCAGTACTTC.